This is a list of T cell receptor beta chains from one sample in a study of identical twins. Via MiXCR, TCRdb re-called the 5' RACE reads, giving one row per CDR3 protein. Among roughly 700,000 distinct CDR3 sequences listed, around 8.6% were seen once. These data were likewise used in another study, on yellow fever vaccine responses in identical twins.

The source material was PBMCs. The receptors derive from a woman aged 18-30 years in good health. CDR3s include the opening cysteine and the closing phenylalanine or tryptophan. Each record gives: D gene, clone size, J gene, V gene, CDR3 protein, CDR3 DNA. A D gene is named only where the DNA matches it firmly. Only some rows state a clone size, as once, few, many or a class for expanded clones.

TRBD2,few,TRBJ2-5,TRBV18,CASSPAGVQETQYF,TGTGCCAGCTCACCGGCGGGGGTGCAAGAGACCCAGTACTTC
-,-,TRBJ2-7,TRBV27,CASSLSGQLYEQYF,TGTGCCAGCAGTTTATCAGGACAGCTCTACGAGCAGTACTTC
TRBD2,-,TRBJ2-4,TRBV20-1,CSARDPRGGENIQYF,TGCAGTGCTAGAGACCCGCGGGGGGGGGAAAACATTCAGTACTTC
TRBD1,-,TRBJ2-7,TRBV27,CASSGDRGGYEQYF,TGTGCCAGCAGCGGGGACAGGGGTGGGTACGAGCAGTACTTC
-,many,TRBJ1-4,TRBV6-5,CASSYDILGGKLFF,TGTGCCAGCAGCTATGACATCCTAGGGGGAAAACTGTTTTTT
-,-,TRBJ2-7,TRBV29-1,CSARQTSSYEQYF,TGCAGCGCGAGACAGACGAGCTCCTACGAGCAGTACTTC
-,-,TRBJ2-2,TRBV6-1,CASSLTGFAGELFF,TGTGCCAGCAGCCTAACAGGGTTCGCCGGGGAGCTGTTTTTT
TRBD2,once,TRBJ2-3,TRBV3-1,CAFSLVAGVLELDTQYF,TGTGCCTTCAGTTTGGTAGCGGGAGTACTCGAATTAGATACGCAGTATTTT
TRBD1,few,TRBJ1-1,TRBV9,CASRLTGTGVLNTEAFF,TGTGCCAGCAGACTCACCGGGACAGGGGTTTTGAACACTGAAGCTTTCTTT
TRBD2,-,TRBJ2-2,TRBV6-2/TRBV6-3,CASSHPSSGGAPGELFF,TGTGCCAGCAGCCACCCTTCTAGCGGGGGGGCCCCCGGGGAGCTGTTTTTT
-,-,TRBJ2-6,TRBV28,CASSFVGAGANVLTF,TGTGCCAGCAGTTTTGTGGGGGCTGGGGCCAACGTCCTGACTTTC
-,few,TRBJ1-3,TRBV15,CATELGRGADSGNTIYF,TGTGCCACCGAACTGGGACGGGGAGCAGACTCTGGAAACACCATATATTTT
TRBD1,-,TRBJ2-5,TRBV20-1,CSAEDRGQETQYF,TGCAGTGCTGAGGACAGGGGCCAAGAGACCCAGTACTTC
TRBD2,-,TRBJ2-1,TRBV4-3,CASSQDFGTSGYNEQFF,TGCGCCAGCAGCCAAGATTTTGGGACTAGCGGCTACAATGAGCAGTTCTTC
TRBD1,-,TRBJ2-2,TRBV7-2,CASSRSGTGTGELFF,TGTGCCAGCAGCCGATCCGGGACAGGGACCGGGGAGCTGTTTTTT
-,few,TRBJ2-2,TRBV2,CARGTGASGELFF,TGTGCCAGGGGGACGGGGGCAAGCGGGGAGCTGTTTTTT
-,-,TRBJ1-1,TRBV5-5,CASSRTGLTEAFF,TGTGCCAGCAGCCGAACAGGGCTCACTGAAGCTTTCTTT
TRBD1,many,TRBJ2-7,TRBV28,CASSSSGTGTYEQYF,TGTGCCAGCAGTTCCTCGGGGACAGGCACCTACGAGCAGTACTTC